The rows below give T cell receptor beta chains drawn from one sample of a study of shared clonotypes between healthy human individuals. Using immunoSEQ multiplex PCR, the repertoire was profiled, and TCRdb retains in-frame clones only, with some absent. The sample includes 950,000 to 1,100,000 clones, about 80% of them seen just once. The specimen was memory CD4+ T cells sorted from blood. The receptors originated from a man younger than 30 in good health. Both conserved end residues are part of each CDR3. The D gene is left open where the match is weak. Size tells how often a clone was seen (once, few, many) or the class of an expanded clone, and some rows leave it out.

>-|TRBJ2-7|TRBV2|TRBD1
TGTGCCAGCAGTGCGGGACAGGGTATGTACGAGCAGTACTTC
CASSAGQGMYEQYF
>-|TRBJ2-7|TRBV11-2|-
TGTGCCAGCAGCTCCCAGGGAGGGGGGGCCCACGAGCAGTACTTC
CASSSQGGGAHEQYF
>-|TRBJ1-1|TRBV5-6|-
TGTGCCAGCAGCTTGGCTAGGGGGACGGTGAACACTGAAGCTTTCTTT
CASSLARGTVNTEAFF
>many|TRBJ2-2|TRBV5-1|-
TGCGCCAGCGGAAGAGGGAGTGGAACCGGGGAGCTGTTTTTT
CASGRGSGTGELFF
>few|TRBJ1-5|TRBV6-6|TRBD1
TGTGCCAGCAGTCGTGTAGGACAGGGCGTTGTAGCCCAGCATTTT
CASSRVGQGVVAQHF
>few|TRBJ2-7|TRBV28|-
TGTGCCAGCAGGATGGGTAGTGGTAACTCCTACGAGCAGTACTTC
CASRMGSGNSYEQYF
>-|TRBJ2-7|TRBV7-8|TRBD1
TGTGCCAGCAGCATCCGACAGGGGCCTTCCTACGAGCAGTACTTC
CASSIRQGPSYEQYF
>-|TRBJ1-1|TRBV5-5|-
TGTGCCAGCAGCTACAGGGACGGTCACACTGAAGCTTTCTTT
CASSYRDGHTEAFF
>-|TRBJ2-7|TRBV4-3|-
TGCGCCAGCAGCCTCGAGGGGGGCGCCTACGAGCAGTACTTC
CASSLEGGAYEQYF
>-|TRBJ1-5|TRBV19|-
TGTGCCAGTAGTATAGATAGGAAACAGCCCCAGCATTTT
CASSIDRKQPQHF
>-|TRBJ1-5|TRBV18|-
TGTGCCAGCTCACCACAAAGGGATCAGCCCCAGCATTTT
CASSPQRDQPQHF
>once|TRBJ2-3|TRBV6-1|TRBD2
TGTGCCAGCAGTGAAGTCGGCGGGGGGACCTCAGGGACGCAGTATTTT
CASSEVGGGTSGTQYF
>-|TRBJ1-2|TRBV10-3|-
TGTGCCATCAGTGTGGAGACTCGAGGGGCCTACACCTTC
CAISVETRGAYTF
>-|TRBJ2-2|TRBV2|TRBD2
TGTGCCAGCAGTGAAGGCGGGAGCACCGGGGAGCTGTTTTTT
CASSEGGSTGELFF
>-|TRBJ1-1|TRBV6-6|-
TGTGCCAGCAACACACCGGGCACTGAAGCTTTCTTT
CASNTPGTEAFF
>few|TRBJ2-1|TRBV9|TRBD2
TGTGCCAGCAGCGTAGCGGGAGGGCCCTACAATGAGCAGTTCTTC
CASSVAGGPYNEQFF
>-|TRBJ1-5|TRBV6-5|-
TGTGCCAGCAGGGGTTCAAGGGGCCAGCCCCAGCATTTT
CASRGSRGQPQHF
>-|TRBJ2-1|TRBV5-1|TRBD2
TGCGCCAGCAGCTTTAGCGGGGATTCCTACAATGAGCAGTTCTTC
CASSFSGDSYNEQFF
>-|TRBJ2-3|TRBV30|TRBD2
TGTGCCTGGAGTGTACGTAGGACTAGCGGGAGTACAGATACGCAGTATTTT
CAWSVRRTSGSTDTQYF
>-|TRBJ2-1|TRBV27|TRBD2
TGTGCCAGCAGCTCCACCCGACTAGCGGGGGAGCAGTTCTTC
CASSSTRLAGEQFF
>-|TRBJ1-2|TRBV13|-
TGTGCCAGCAGCTCCCGTTCCGGCTATGGCTACACCTTC
CASSSRSGYGYTF
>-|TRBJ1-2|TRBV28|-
TGTGCCAGCAGTTTAAAACACAGCTATGGCTACACCTTC
CASSLKHSYGYTF
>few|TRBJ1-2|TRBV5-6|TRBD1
TGTGCCAGCAGCTCTCAGGGGGCTAACTATGGCTACACCTTC
CASSSQGANYGYTF
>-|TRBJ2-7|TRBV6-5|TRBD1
TGTGCCAGCAGTTACTCGGCAGGGGGAAGCTCCTACGAGCAGTACTTC
CASSYSAGGSSYEQYF
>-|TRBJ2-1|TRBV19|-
TGTGCCAGTAGTACCTCCGGCGGGTATGAGCAGTTCTTC
CASSTSGGYEQFF
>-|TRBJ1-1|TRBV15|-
TGTGCCACCAGCAGAGGCCAGGGAGTCGCTGAAGCTTTCTTT
CATSRGQGVAEAFF
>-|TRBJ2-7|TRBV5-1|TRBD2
TGCGCCAGCAGCCCTGGGGGGGGACTGCGCTACGAGCAGTACTTC
CASSPGGGLRYEQYF
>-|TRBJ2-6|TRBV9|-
TGTGCCAGCACGGACAGTCCCTTCTCTGGGGCCAACGTCCTGACTTTC
CASTDSPFSGANVLTF
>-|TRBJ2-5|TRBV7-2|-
TGTGCCAGCAGCTTAGGGGGACGGGGAGAGACCCAGTACTTC
CASSLGGRGETQYF
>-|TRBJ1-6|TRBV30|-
TGTGCCTGGAGTGTACCGTCAGGGGCGGCGTATAATTCACCCCTCCACTTT
CAWSVPSGAAYNSPLHF
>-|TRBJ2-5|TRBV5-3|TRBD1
TGTGCCAGCAGCGGGGACAGGGGGTTGGAGACCCAGTACTTC
CASSGDRGLETQYF
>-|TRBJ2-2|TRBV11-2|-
TGTGCCAGCAGCTCCCACGGCGGTAACACCGGGGAGCTGTTTTTT
CASSSHGGNTGELFF
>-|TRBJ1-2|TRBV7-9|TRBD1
TGTGCCAGCAGCTTAGGTTGGGACAGGGATAACTATGGCTACACCTTC
CASSLGWDRDNYGYTF
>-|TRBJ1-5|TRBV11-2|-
TGTGCCAGCAGCCAGGGTAATGGCAATCAGCCCCAGCATTTT
CASSQGNGNQPQHF
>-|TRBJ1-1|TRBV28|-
TGTGCCAGCAGTTTCCCGATGAACACTGAAGCTTTCTTT
CASSFPMNTEAFF
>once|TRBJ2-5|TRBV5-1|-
TGCGCCAGCAGCTTGGGGTACCAAGAGACCCAGTACTTC
CASSLGYQETQYF
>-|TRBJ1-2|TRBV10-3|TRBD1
TGTGCCATCAGTGACGGACAGGGGGCGCACCTTGGCTACACCTTC
CAISDGQGAHLGYTF
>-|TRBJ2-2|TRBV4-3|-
TGCGCCAGCTCCGGGGGTGGCGGGGAGCTGTTTTTT
CASSGGGGELFF
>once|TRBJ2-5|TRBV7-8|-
TGTGCCAGCAGCTTAGAGCCTATCCAAGAGACCCAGTACTTC
CASSLEPIQETQYF
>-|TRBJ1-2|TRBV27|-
TGTGCCAGCAGTTTATTCGGGGTAACAGGGACTGCTTCTGGCTACACCTTC
CASSLFGVTGTASGYTF